Listed below are T cell receptor beta chains from one sample, sequenced in a study of blood T cell repertoires in COVID-19. Sequencing used immunoSEQ multiplex PCR; TCRdb keeps in-frame clones, though not all of them. Here the sample spans over 80,000 clones, around 80% being singletons. The sample taken for sequencing was peripheral blood. These receptors all come from a woman in her sixties with acute or convalescent COVID-19. Each CDR3 is given with its conserved first and last residue. The D gene is left open where the match is weak. Size tells how often a clone was seen (once, few, many) or the class of an expanded clone, and some rows leave it out.

TRBD1	TRBV2	13	once	TRBJ1-1	TGTGCCAGCCCTGGACAGGGTGACACTGAAGCTTTCTTT	CASPGQGDTEAFF
TRBD1	TRBV11-2	16	.	TRBJ2-7	TGTGCCAGCAGCTCCATTATGGGGACAGCCAATCGAGGGCAGTACTTC	CASSSIMGTANRGQYF
.	TRBV5-4	12	few	TRBJ2-7	TGTGCCAGCAGCTTGCCGGGCTACGAGCAGTACTTC	CASSLPGYEQYF
.	TRBV10-1	13	few	TRBJ1-2	TGCGCCAGCTCCGATGGGGGGAAATATGGCTACACCTTC	CASSDGGKYGYTF
.	TRBV21-1	17	once	TRBJ1-5	TGTGCCAGCAGCGGGCAGGGGACAAGAGGCTTCGGTCAGCCCCAGCATTTT	CASSGQGTRGFGQPQHF
.	TRBV9	12	.	TRBJ1-2	TGTGCCAGCAGCGCGTCAGGGGCTGGCTACACCTTC	CASSASGAGYTF
TRBD1	TRBV11-3	17	.	TRBJ2-3	TGTGCCAGCAGCTTCCAACTCACAGGGGAGCCGACAGATACGCAGTATTTT	CASSFQLTGEPTDTQYF
TRBD1	TRBV6-5	13	.	TRBJ1-2	TGTGCCAGCAGCCAGACAGGGAACTATGGCTACACCTTC	CASSQTGNYGYTF
.	TRBV7-2	15	.	TRBJ1-3	TGTGCCAGCAGCTACACCCCCCGGGGTACTTACACCATATATTTT	CASSYTPRGTYTIYF
TRBD1	TRBV7-9	13	.	TRBJ1-2	TGTGCCAGCAGCCCGGGACAGGGAGAGGGCTACACCTTC	CASSPGQGEGYTF
TRBD2	TRBV10-1	19	once	TRBJ2-6	TGCGCCAGCAGTGCCCACCCGCTAGCGGGGGGTGGAGGGGCCAACGTCCTGACTTTC	CASSAHPLAGGGGANVLTF
TRBD1	TRBV14	16	.	TRBJ1-1	TGTGCCAGCAGCCAACCACGGACAGGGGCGGCCACTGAAGCTTTCTTT	CASSQPRTGAATEAFF
TRBD2	TRBV30	14	.	TRBJ2-3	TGTGCCTGGACTAGCGGATGGCTGACAGATACGCAGTATTTT	CAWTSGWLTDTQYF
.	TRBV5-4	12	.	TRBJ2-1	TGTGCCAGCAGCGCGCCGGGTTTCGAGCAGTTCTTC	CASSAPGFEQFF
.	TRBV30	12	few	TRBJ1-5	TGTGCCTGGGGGAGGGTTGGGCAGCCCCAGCATTTT	CAWGRVGQPQHF
.	TRBV12-3/TRBV12-4	13	few	TRBJ2-5	TGTGCCAGCAGCCGGGGACAACAAGAGACCCAGTACTTC	CASSRGQQETQYF
.	TRBV7-9	16	once	TRBJ1-3	TGTGCCAGCAACCACTGGACTGGTGTGGGGGGAAACACCATATATTTT	CASNHWTGVGGNTIYF
TRBD1	TRBV6-5	15	.	TRBJ1-5	TGTGCCAGCAGTACGACAGGGGGCAGAGGTCAGCCCCAGCATTTT	CASSTTGGRGQPQHF
TRBD1	TRBV5-8	15	.	TRBJ1-4	TGTGCCAGCAGCCCCTGGACAGGTTCTAATGAAAAACTGTTTTTT	CASSPWTGSNEKLFF
.	TRBV6-6	14	.	TRBJ1-2	TGTGCCAGCAGTTTAGCGGGATTCATCTATGGCTACACCTTC	CASSLAGFIYGYTF
.	TRBV7-2	11	.	TRBJ2-1	TGTGCCAGCAGCCAGAGCGATGAGCAGTTCTTC	CASSQSDEQFF
TRBD1	TRBV7-9	14	once	TRBJ1-2	TGTGCCAGCAGCACGTCGCAGGGGGCCCGAGGCTACACCTTC	CASSTSQGARGYTF
TRBD2	TRBV19	15	.	TRBJ2-3	TGTGCCAGTAGTATTCAGGCTAGCGGGGGTGATACGCAGTATTTT	CASSIQASGGDTQYF
.	TRBV4-1	16	.	TRBJ1-4	TGCGCCAGCAGCCAATTATCCGGGACTCAGAATGAAAAACTGTTTTTT	CASSQLSGTQNEKLFF
.	TRBV3-1/TRBV3-2	12	.	TRBJ2-7	TGTGCCAGCAGCCAAGATTGGCGGGAGCAGTACTTC	CASSQDWREQYF
TRBD2	TRBV5-4	15	.	TRBJ2-3	TGTGCCAGCAGATGGCGACTAGCGGGGGCAGATACGCAGTATTTT	CASRWRLAGADTQYF
TRBD2	TRBV6-2/TRBV6-3	19	.	TRBJ2-5	TGTGCCAGCAGTTACCCAGCGGGACTAGCGGACCAGTACCAAGAGACCCAGTACTTC	CASSYPAGLADQYQETQYF
.	TRBV7-9	16	.	TRBJ1-1	TGTGCCAGCAGCTCGACGCCCACTACTCGGCACACTGAAGCTTTCTTT	CASSSTPTTRHTEAFF
TRBD2	TRBV9	14	once	TRBJ2-4	TGTGCCAGCTCAGCGGGGATAGCCAAAAACATTCAGTACTTC	CASSAGIAKNIQYF
TRBD1	TRBV7-9	13	.	TRBJ1-2	TGTGCCAGCAGCTCCCTCGAAGGGGGCCCCCTCGTTTTC	CASSSLEGGPLVF
TRBD1	TRBV2	14	.	TRBJ1-6	TGTGCCAGCAGTGAAACAGGGGAGAATTCACCCCTCCACTTT	CASSETGENSPLHF
TRBD2	TRBV9	18	.	TRBJ2-2	TGTGCCAGCAGCGTAGTGCGGGGCGGGGGGGCCCGGACCGGGGAGCTGTTTTTT	CASSVVRGGGARTGELFF
.	TRBV11-3	13	.	TRBJ1-2	TGTGCCAGCAGATATACAGGGATTGTTGGCTACACCTTC	CASRYTGIVGYTF
.	TRBV7-2	15	once	TRBJ2-1	TGTGCCAGCAGCTTACAGCGGAGCTCCTACAATGAGCAGTTCTTC	CASSLQRSSYNEQFF